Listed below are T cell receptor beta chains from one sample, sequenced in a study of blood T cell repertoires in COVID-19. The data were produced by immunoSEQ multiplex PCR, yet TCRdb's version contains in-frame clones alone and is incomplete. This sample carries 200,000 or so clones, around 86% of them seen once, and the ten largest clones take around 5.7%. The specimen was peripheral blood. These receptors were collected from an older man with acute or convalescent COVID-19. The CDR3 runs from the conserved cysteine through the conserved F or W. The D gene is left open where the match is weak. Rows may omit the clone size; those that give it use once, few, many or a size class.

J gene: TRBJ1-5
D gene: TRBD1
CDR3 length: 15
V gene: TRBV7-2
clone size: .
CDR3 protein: CASSAGTGRNQPQHF
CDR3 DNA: TGTGCCAGCAGCGCCGGGACAGGGCGGAATCAGCCCCAGCATTTT

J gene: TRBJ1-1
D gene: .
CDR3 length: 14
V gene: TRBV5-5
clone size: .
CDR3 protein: CASSLGTANTEAFF
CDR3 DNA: TGTGCCAGCAGCTTGGGGACAGCGAACACTGAAGCTTTCTTT

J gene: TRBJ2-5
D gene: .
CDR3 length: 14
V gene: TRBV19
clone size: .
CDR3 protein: CASRTGRGQETQYF
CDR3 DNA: TGTGCCAGTAGAACAGGGCGAGGCCAAGAGACCCAGTACTTC

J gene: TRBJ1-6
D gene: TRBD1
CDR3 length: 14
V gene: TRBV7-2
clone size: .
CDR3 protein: CASFGQGRNSPLHF
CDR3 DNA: TGTGCCAGCTTCGGACAGGGTCGAAATTCACCCCTCCACTTT

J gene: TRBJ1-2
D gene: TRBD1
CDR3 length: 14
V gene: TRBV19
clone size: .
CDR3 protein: CATHPTGIFYGYTF
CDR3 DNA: TGTGCCACTCACCCGACAGGGATATTTTACGGCTACACCTTC

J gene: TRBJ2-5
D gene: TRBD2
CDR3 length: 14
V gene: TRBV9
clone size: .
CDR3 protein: CASSHTSGQETQYF
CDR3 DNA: TGTGCCAGCAGCCATACTAGCGGCCAAGAGACCCAGTACTTC

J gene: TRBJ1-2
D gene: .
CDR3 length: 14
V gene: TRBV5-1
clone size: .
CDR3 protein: CASRPTVSPEGYTF
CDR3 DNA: TGCGCCAGCAGACCGACAGTTTCCCCCGAGGGCTACACCTTC

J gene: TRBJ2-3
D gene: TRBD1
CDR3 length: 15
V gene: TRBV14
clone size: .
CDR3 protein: CASSTQGFGTDTQYF
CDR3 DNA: TGTGCCAGCAGCACACAGGGGTTTGGAACAGATACGCAGTATTTT

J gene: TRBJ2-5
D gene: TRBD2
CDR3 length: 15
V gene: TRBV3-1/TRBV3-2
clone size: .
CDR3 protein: CASSQYTSGKETQYF
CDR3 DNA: TGTGCCAGCAGCCAATACACTAGCGGAAAAGAGACCCAGTACTTC

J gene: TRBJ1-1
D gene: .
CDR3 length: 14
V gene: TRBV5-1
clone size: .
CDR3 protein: CASSIESPDTEAFF
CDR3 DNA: TGCGCCAGCAGCATAGAAAGCCCTGACACTGAAGCTTTCTTT

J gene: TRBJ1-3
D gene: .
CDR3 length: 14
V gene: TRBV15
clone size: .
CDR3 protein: CATSSELLGNTIYF
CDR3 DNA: TGTGCCACCAGCAGCGAGCTTCTTGGAAACACCATATATTTT

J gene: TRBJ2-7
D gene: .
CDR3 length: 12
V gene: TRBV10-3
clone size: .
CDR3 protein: CAISRTEDEQYF
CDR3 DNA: TGTGCCATCAGTAGGACAGAGGACGAGCAGTACTTC

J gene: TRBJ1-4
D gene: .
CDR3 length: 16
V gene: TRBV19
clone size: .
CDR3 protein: CASSESPLSINEKLFF
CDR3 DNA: TGTGCCAGTAGCGAGAGTCCACTCTCGATTAATGAAAAACTGTTTTTT

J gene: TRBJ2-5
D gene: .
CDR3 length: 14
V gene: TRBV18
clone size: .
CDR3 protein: CASSYLGAQETQYF
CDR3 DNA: TGTGCCAGCTCATATCTGGGGGCCCAAGAGACCCAGTACTTC

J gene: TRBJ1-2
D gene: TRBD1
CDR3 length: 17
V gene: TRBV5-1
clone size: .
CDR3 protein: CASSSRQGDITNYGYTF
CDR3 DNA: TGCGCCAGCAGCTCTAGACAGGGAGATATAACTAACTATGGCTACACCTTC

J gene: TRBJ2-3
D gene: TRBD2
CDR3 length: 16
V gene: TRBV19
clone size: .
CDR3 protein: CASSIKGAGGTDTQYF
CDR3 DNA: TGTGCCAGTAGTATAAAGGGAGCGGGAGGAACAGATACGCAGTATTTT

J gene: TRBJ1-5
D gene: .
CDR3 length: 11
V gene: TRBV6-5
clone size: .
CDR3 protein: CAIGEVTVSHF
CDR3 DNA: TGTGCCATCGGGGAGGTCACCGTATCGCATTTT

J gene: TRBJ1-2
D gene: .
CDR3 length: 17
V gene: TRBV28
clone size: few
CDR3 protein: CASSLSPSTERMNGYTF
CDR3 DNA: TGTGCCAGCAGTTTGTCTCCCTCGACAGAAAGGATGAATGGCTACACCTTC

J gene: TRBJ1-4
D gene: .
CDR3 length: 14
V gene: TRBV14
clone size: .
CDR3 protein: CASSHSATNEKLFF
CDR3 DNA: TGTGCCAGCAGCCACAGTGCAACTAATGAAAAACTGTTTTTT

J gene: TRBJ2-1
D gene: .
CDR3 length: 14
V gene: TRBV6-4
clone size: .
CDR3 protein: CASSPGTFYNEQFF
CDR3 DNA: TGTGCCAGCAGTCCCGGGACATTCTACAATGAGCAGTTCTTC

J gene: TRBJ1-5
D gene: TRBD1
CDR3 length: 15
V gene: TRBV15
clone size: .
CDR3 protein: CATSRGQGIEQPQHF
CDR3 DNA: TGTGCCACCAGCCGGGGACAGGGGATTGAACAGCCCCAGCATTTT

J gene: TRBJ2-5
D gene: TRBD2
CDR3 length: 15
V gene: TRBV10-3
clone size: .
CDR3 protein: CAISENAGAGETQYF
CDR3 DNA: TGTGCCATCAGTGAGAATGCGGGAGCGGGAGAGACCCAGTACTTC

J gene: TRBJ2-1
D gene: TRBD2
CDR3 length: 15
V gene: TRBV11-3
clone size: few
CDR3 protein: CASSPRLAGAGEQFF
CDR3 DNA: TGTGCCAGCAGCCCAAGACTAGCGGGAGCCGGTGAGCAGTTCTTC

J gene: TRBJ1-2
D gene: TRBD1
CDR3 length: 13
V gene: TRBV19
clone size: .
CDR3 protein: CASSIAQGDGYTF
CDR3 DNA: TGTGCCAGTAGTATTGCACAGGGGGATGGCTACACCTTC

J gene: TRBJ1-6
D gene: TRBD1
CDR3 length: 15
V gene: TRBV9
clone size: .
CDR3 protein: CASSGQGGDNSPLHF
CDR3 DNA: TGTGCCAGCAGCGGACAGGGGGGGGATAATTCACCCCTCCACTTT

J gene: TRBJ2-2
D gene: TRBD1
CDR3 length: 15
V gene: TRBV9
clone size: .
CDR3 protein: CASRRGRVNTGELFF
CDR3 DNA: TGTGCCAGCAGAAGGGGGCGTGTGAACACCGGGGAGCTGTTTTTT

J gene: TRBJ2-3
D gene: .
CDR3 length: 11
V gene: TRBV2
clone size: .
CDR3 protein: CASIVAVTQYF
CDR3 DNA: TGTGCCAGCATAGTAGCGGTTACGCAGTATTTT

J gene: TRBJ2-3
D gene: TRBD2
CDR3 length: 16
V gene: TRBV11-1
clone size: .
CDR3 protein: CASSRSASGRTDTQYF
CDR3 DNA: TGTGCCAGCAGCCGATCGGCTAGCGGAAGAACAGATACGCAGTATTTT

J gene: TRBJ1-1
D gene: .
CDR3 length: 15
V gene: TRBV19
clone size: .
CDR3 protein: CASSIIPRGNTEAFF
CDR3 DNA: TGTGCCAGTAGTATAATCCCGCGGGGGAACACTGAAGCTTTCTTT

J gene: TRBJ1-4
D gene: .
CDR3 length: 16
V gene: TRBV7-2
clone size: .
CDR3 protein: CASSLAHPQFNEKLFF
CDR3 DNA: TGTGCCAGCAGCTTAGCGCACCCTCAGTTTAATGAAAAACTGTTTTTT